This TCR beta chain stems from a study of cytomegalovirus exposure and HLA in healthy donors. V shed 2 bases and J 2 bases; nucleotides not matched to a gene: 3. CDR1 and CDR2 (germline): SGHNT, YENEEA. The CDR3 extends over 16 amino acids. Points from the study as a whole: Presence/absence analyses supposed approximately even sequencing depth among donors.

This PCR relied on a set of 60 Vbeta primers and 13 Jbeta primers. Original data processing: Per a later analysis, the number of unique TCR beta chains was approximately 80 million, of which roughly 9.9 million were shared. Some clones are missing from TCRdb's copy, which holds only in-frame ones; the method was immunoSEQ multiplex PCR. The V and J calls and the clone size are those of that table, but D and trimming were determined from the DNA. The sample yields fewer than 200,000 clones, approximately 84% seen once. In the case of this clone: Its antigen is undetermined.

The sequencing sample was made of PBMCs. The TCR originated in a young man in good health and CMV-seropositive. This chain links TRBV11-3 with TRBJ2-6; 7 bases line up with TRBD2. The CDR3 is CASSLLAGAGANVLTF. The DNA of the CDR3 is TGTGCCAGCAGCTTACTTGCGGGAGCTGGGGCCAACGTCCTGACTTTC.